Below are 23 T cell receptor beta chains sequenced from a single sample in a study of blood T cell repertoires in COVID-19. Profiled with immunoSEQ multiplex PCR; TCRdb holds only in-frame clones, not every one. The sample gives about 63,000 clones, 65% to 75% of which show up once; approximately 30% is in the top ten. Sequencing was done on a sample of peripheral blood. The receptor set was obtained from a woman over 75 with acute or convalescent COVID-19.

The genes are TRBV7-6 and TRBJ1-2, with 7 positions matching TRBD1. Germline V gives CDR1 SGHVS, CDR2 FNYEAQ. The CDR3 sequence is 15 residues long. J was trimmed by 8 bases and V by 6 bases; bases with no gene match: 15. The CDR3 DNA is TGTGCCAGCAGAGCTAGACAGGGAAAGCCTCGGGGCTACACCTTC. Translation gives CASRARQGKPRGYTF.

V is TRBV19 and J is TRBJ1-2; possibly TRBD1 for D (5 bases). Germline values: CDR1 LNHDA, CDR2 SQIVND (reference sequence). The CDR3 covers 15 residues. V gave up 9 bases and J gave up 0 bases, with 17 bases separating them. CDR3 nucleotide sequence: TGTGCCAGCAAGGCTAAGGACAACTCTAACTATGGCTACACCTTC. Translation: CASKAKDNSNYGYTF.

This chain joins TRBV7-2 and TRBJ2-1; the D gene is possibly TRBD1 (6 bases). The V end lost 3 bases, the J end lost 4 bases, and 10 bases lay between the germline ends. This CDR3 has 14 amino acids. CDR1 is SGHTA, CDR2 FQGNSA, per germline. DNA for the CDR3: TGTGCCAGCAGCTTGGCCGGGACATACAATGAGCAGTTCTTC. Its translation: CASSLAGTYNEQFF.

This chain connects TRBV7-9 to TRBJ1-2; a possible D gene is TRBD1 (6 bases). This CDR3 comprises 13 residues. V shed 5 bases and J shed 1 base, with 8 bases lying between them. Germline V gene sequence: CDR1 SEHNR, CDR2 FQNEAQ (reference sequence). The CDR3 DNA is TGTGCCAGCAGCCAGGACAGTAACTATGGCTACACCTTC. Translation: CASSQDSNYGYTF.

This sequence joins TRBV19 and TRBJ2-7; D might be TRBD2 (6 bases). With 8 bases removed from V and 6 bases from J, the gap between germline ends came to 11 bases. Germline values: CDR1 LNHDA, CDR2 SQIVND (reference sequence). The CDR3 loop spans 11 amino acids. The CDR3 sequence is CASVGGAEQYF. As DNA, the CDR3 is TGTGCCAGTGTCGGGGGAGCCGAGCAGTACTTC. The variable domain in full, completed from reference TRBV19 and TRBJ2-7, reads DGGITQSPKYLFRKEGQNVTLSCEQNLNHDAMYWYRQDPGQGLRLIYYSQIVNDFQKGDIAEGYSVSREKKESFPLTVTSAQKNPTAFYLCASVGGAEQYFGPGTRLTVT.

The rearrangement links TRBV15 to TRBJ2-5; TRBD2 aligns across 10 bases. V lost 3 bases and J lost 5; bases outside the gene matches: 9. The CDR3 sequence is 16 residues long. Germline CDR1 reads LNHNV; CDR2 reads YYDKDF (reference sequence). This CDR3 reads CATSSKAGGPSETQYF. The CDR3 nucleotides are TGTGCCACCAGCAGCAAAGCGGGAGGGCCCTCGGAGACCCAGTACTTC.

V and J are TRBV7-9 and TRBJ2-5; 8 nucleotides agree with TRBD2. There are 17 residues in the CDR3. Germline CDR1 and CDR2: SEHNR and FQNEAQ (reference sequence). Trimming removed 5 bases from V and 5 bases from J; junction bases left unmatched: 16. The CDR3 DNA is TGTGCCAGCAGCCCTAGGGCACCTAGCGGGCCCGAGGAGACCCAGTACTTC. This translates into CASSPRAPSGPEETQYF.

Many counts were recorded for this clone. The chain has TRBV12-3 or TRBV12-4 and TRBJ1-1; D possibly corresponds to TRBD1 (5 bases). V shed 0 bases and J shed 7 bases, with 9 bases lying between them. The CDR3 extends over 13 amino acids. This CDR3 is CASSLATDSEAFF. CDR3 nucleotides: TGTGCCAGCAGTTTAGCGACAGACAGTGAAGCTTTCTTT.

The V call is TRBV24-1, the J call TRBJ1-1, with D perhaps TRBD1 (6 bases). V was cut by 2 bases and J by 1 base, with 10 bases left in between. The CDR3 extends over 15 amino acids. CDR1 is KGHDR and CDR2 is SFDVKD in the germline V gene. The CDR3 loop reads CATSDSRGANTEAFF. CDR3 coding DNA: TGTGCCACCAGTGATTCCAGGGGAGCGAACACTGAAGCTTTCTTT.

Only one count was recorded for this clone. V and J are TRBV5-5 and TRBJ2-2; 12 bases agree with TRBD2. Germline CDR1 and CDR2: SGHKS and YYEKEE (reference sequence). V was clipped by 4 bases and J by 1 base; unmatched bases: 5. The CDR3 extends over 17 amino acids. For the CDR3, the DNA is TGTGCCAGCAGCCCACTAGCGGGAGGTATGAACACCGGGGAGCTGTTTTTT. Translation gives CASSPLAGGMNTGELFF.

The V and J genes are TRBV5-1 and TRBJ2-7, with 9 nucleotides matching TRBD2. Trimming cost V 3 bases and J 2 bases; bases outside gene matches: 6. The CDR3 totals 15 residues. Looked up from germline, CDR1 is SGHRS and CDR2 is YFSETQ. CDR3 in DNA: TGCGCCAGCAGCTCCCTGACTAGCGGCCCCTACGAGCAGTACTTC. Translated, it gives CASSSLTSGPYEQYF. Complete variable domain (other parts from reference TRBV5-1 and TRBJ2-7): KAGVTQTPRYLIKTRGQQVTLSCSPISGHRSVSWYQQTPGQGLQFLFEYFSETQRNKGNFPGRFSGRQFSNSRSEMNVSTLELGDSALYLCASSSLTSGPYEQYFGPGTRLTVT.

This chain uses TRBV5-6 with TRBJ2-3; D call uncertain. The CDR3 runs to 13 residues. Germline CDR1 reads SGHDT; CDR2 reads YYEEEE. Trimming took off 1 base at V and 5 bases at J, with 8 bases between the two ends. Here the CDR3 reads CASSLYGGDTQYF. DNA for the CDR3: TGTGCCAGCAGCTTGTATGGCGGAGATACGCAGTATTTT.

CDR3 sequence (DNA): TGTGCCAGCAGCTTAGTGCAGGGGGCTAACTATGGCTACACCTTC. Amino acid sequence: CASSLVQGANYGYTF. V gene TRBV7-2 combines with J gene TRBJ1-2; 7 bases match TRBD1. With V trimmed by 1 base and J by 0 bases, 2 bases remained unmatched. There are 15 residues in the CDR3. Germline V lookup: CDR1 SGHTA, CDR2 FQGNSA.

The CDR3 is CAWSPGQDPRETQYF. CDR3 DNA sequence: TGTGCCTGGAGTCCCGGACAGGACCCCCGGGAGACCCAGTACTTC. The J gene is TRBJ2-5, the V gene TRBV30, with 7 bases aligning to TRBD1. Germline V gives CDR1 GTSNPN, CDR2 SVGIG (reference sequence). The CDR3 spans 15 residues. The ends lost 2 bases at V and 5 bases at J; junction bases unmatched: 11. Full variable domain (remainder filled in from reference TRBV30 and TRBJ2-5): SQTIHQWPATLVQPVGSPLSLECTVEGTSNPNLYWYRQAAGRGLQLLFYSVGIGQISSEVPQNLSASRPQDRQFILSSKKLLLSDSGFYLCAWSPGQDPRETQYFGPGTRLLVL.

The rearrangement uses TRBV18 and TRBJ2-7; D perhaps matches TRBD1 (6 bases). Germline assignment: CDR1 KGHSH and CDR2 LQKENI. Trimming cost V 4 bases and J 0 bases, with 10 bases left between them. This CDR3 is built from 14 residues. The CDR3 sequence is CASSRETGSYEQYF. The CDR3 region has the DNA TGTGCCAGCTCACGGGAGACAGGCTCCTACGAGCAGTACTTC. Full variable domain (missing parts from reference TRBV18 and TRBJ2-7): NAGVMQNPRHLVRRRGQEARLRCSPMKGHSHVYWYRQLPEEGLKFMVYLQKENIIDESGMPKERFSAEFPKEGPSILRIQQVVRGDSAAYFCASSRETGSYEQYFGPGTRLTVT.

The chain employs TRBV19 and TRBJ2-3; 9 bases align to TRBD2. Germline CDR1 LNHDA, CDR2 SQIVND (reference sequence). With V trimmed by 4 bases and J by 4 bases, 6 bases remained unmatched. This CDR3 is 15 amino acids long. The CDR3, as DNA: TGTGCCAGTAGTAGACTAGCGGAGGGAGCAGATACGCAGTATTTT. The encoded protein is CASSRLAEGADTQYF. Full variable domain (rest looked up from reference TRBV19 and TRBJ2-3): DGGITQSPKYLFRKEGQNVTLSCEQNLNHDAMYWYRQDPGQGLRLIYYSQIVNDFQKGDIAEGYSVSREKKESFPLTVTSAQKNPTAFYLCASSRLAEGADTQYFGPGTRLTVL.

The chain has TRBV10-3 and TRBJ1-3; no clear D gene. The CDR3 extends over 14 amino acids. The germline V and J ends were trimmed by 2 bases and 1 base, with 6 bases remaining between them. Germline CDR1 reads ENHRY; CDR2 reads SYGVKD. The CDR3 protein is CAISESGSGNTIYF. The CDR3 nucleotides read TGTGCCATCAGTGAGAGCGGTTCTGGAAACACCATATATTTT.

The V gene is TRBV19, the J gene TRBJ1-1, with D possibly matching TRBD1 (6 bases). Germline CDR1 reads LNHDA; CDR2 reads SQIVND (reference sequence). The germline V and J ends were trimmed by 1 base and 8 bases, with 8 bases remaining between them. The CDR3 has 12 amino acids. CDR3 sequence reads: CASSIATGEAFF. CDR3 coding DNA: TGTGCCAGTAGTATAGCCACAGGGGAAGCTTTCTTT.

This chain joins TRBV7-9 and TRBJ2-7, with TRBD2 identical over 7 bases. Germline V CDR1 and CDR2: SEHNR, FQNEAQ (reference sequence). V was clipped by 5 bases and J by 0 bases; unmatched bases: 4. The length of the CDR3 is 14 residues. In nucleotides, the CDR3 is TGTGCCAGCAGCCTGCAGCGGGGCTCCTACGAGCAGTACTTC. It encodes CASSLQRGSYEQYF. Variable domain in full (rest from reference TRBV7-9 and TRBJ2-7): DTGVSQNPRHKITKRGQNVTFRCDPISEHNRLYWYRQTLGQGPEFLTYFQNEAQLEKSRLLSDRFSAERPKGSFSTLEIQRTEQGDSAMYLCASSLQRGSYEQYFGPGTRLTVT.

The chain uses TRBV18 and TRBJ2-1; the D gene is possibly TRBD1 (5 bases). The CDR3 runs 14 residues. Germline V gives CDR1 KGHSH, CDR2 LQKENI. The V gene lost 3 bases and the J gene lost 8 bases, with 14 bases spanning the gap. The CDR3 nucleotides read TGTGCCAGCTCACCCCCCTCAGGGTGGGATGAGCAGTTCTTC. Protein sequence: CASSPPSGWDEQFF.

This clone has a handful of counts. V gene TRBV19 combines with J gene TRBJ1-3; D gene uncertain. Deletions cut 5 bases from V and 1 base from J, with 6 bases between. CDR3 length equals 13 residues. Germline V gene sequence: CDR1 LNHDA, CDR2 SQIVND (reference sequence). CDR3 loop: CASSEASGNTIYF. The DNA for the CDR3 is TGTGCCAGTAGTGAGGCTTCTGGAAACACCATATATTTT.

In this sample, this clone turned up once. This sequence joins TRBV5-1 and TRBJ1-2, with 7 bases lining up with TRBD1. CDR3 length equals 12 residues. V gave up 4 bases and J gave up 5 bases; unmatched junction bases: 2. Germline assignment: CDR1 SGHRS and CDR2 YFSETQ. The DNA of the CDR3 is TGCGCCAGCAGCCCGGACAGGTATGGCTACACCTTC. It is translated as CASSPDRYGYTF.

This clone came up once. The chain employs TRBV2 and TRBJ1-2; D remains unclear. The germline gives CDR1 SNHLY, CDR2 FYNNEI. Trimming stripped 3 bases from V and 7 bases from J, with 12 bases between. The CDR3 length is 13 residues. CDR3 in DNA: TGTGCCAGCAGTGAGCTTGGTGATAGTGGCTACACCTTC. Its translation is CASSELGDSGYTF.